This T cell receptor beta chain was recovered during a study of identifying expanded T cells in peripheral blood. There are 15 residues in the CDR3. CDR1 and CDR2 from the germline V gene are MNHEY and SVGAGI. The V and J ends lost 6 bases and 0 bases, in that order; junction bases with no gene match: 3. The table came from immunoSEQ multiplex PCR; TCRdb's copy has only in-frame clones and leaves some out. The table shows tens of thousands of clones, with about 85% occurring only once. The source material was blood. The rearrangement links TRBV6-5 to TRBJ2-1; 9 bases align to TRBD2. This receptor was obtained from a person aged 18-70 years in good health. CDR3 residues: CASRVSGSSYNEQFF. CDR3 DNA: TGTGCCAGCAGGGTTAGCGGGAGCTCCTACAATGAGCAGTTCTTC.